This note documents a single TCR beta chain sequence. Seattle's cohort entered during active infection and was followed longitudinally. The V and J ends lost 3 bases and 8 bases, in that order; junction bases with no gene match: 5. From germline, CDR1 is SGHRS and CDR2 YFSETQ. This CDR3 has 14 amino acids. Authors' methods: Amplification of reference gene primers was used by the study to estimate nucleated cell counts. Some clones are missing from TCRdb's copy, which holds only in-frame ones; the method was immunoSEQ multiplex PCR. V and J calls and clone size are given by that table; D and trimming were obtained from the DNA. The sample lists 60,000 to 80,000 clones; more than 80% were seen once. These data originate in a study of blood T cell repertoires in COVID-19. Study-level information: COVID-19 samples, acute and convalescent, were from the United States, Italy and Spain. The analysed material was cDNA or gDNA that came from T cells, B-cell-depleted T cells, or PBMCs.

The sample taken for sequencing was peripheral blood. The TCR originated in an older woman with COVID-19, enrolled during active disease. The chain combines TRBV5-1 with TRBJ1-2; 12 bases map to TRBD1. CDR3 region: CASSSGTGGLGYTF. CDR3 sequence (DNA): TGCGCCAGCAGCTCCGGGACAGGGGGCCTCGGCTACACCTTC.